This T cell receptor (beta chain) was found in a study of post-analysis software for immune sequencing data. Study as a whole: Relapsing-remitting, secondary progressive and progressive-relapsing multiple sclerosis were all included among the disease courses.

With regard to this clonotype: Its antigen is undetermined.

Tagging with unique molecular identifiers was a feature of the TCR beta cDNA libraries. Out of roughly 0.85 to 10 million T cells, about 500,000 cDNA molecules were generated. TCRdb passed the PCR reads through MiXCR, listing each CDR3 protein once. The sample has roughly 730,000 distinct CDR3 sequences, approximately 30% seen once. Germline V gene sequence: CDR1 MRHNA, CDR2 SNTAGT. This CDR3 spans 15 amino acids. Study-wide findings and caveats: Strong same-batch co-clustering of samples appeared with F measure clustering. About five TRBV segments were more frequent in patients than controls; TRBV5-6, TRBV5-1 and TRBV20-1 belonged to this group.

Sequenced material: blood. V is TRBV6-4 and J is TRBJ2-1; unclear D gene. The J call may not be correct, given that the DNA end is closer to TRBJ2-7. The origin of this receptor is a girl between 5 and 17 years old with multiple sclerosis. The chain's CDR3 is CASSVQLLGYNEQYF. CDR3 sequence (DNA): TGTGCCAGCAGTGTTCAACTTTTGGGCTACAATGAGCAGTACTTC.